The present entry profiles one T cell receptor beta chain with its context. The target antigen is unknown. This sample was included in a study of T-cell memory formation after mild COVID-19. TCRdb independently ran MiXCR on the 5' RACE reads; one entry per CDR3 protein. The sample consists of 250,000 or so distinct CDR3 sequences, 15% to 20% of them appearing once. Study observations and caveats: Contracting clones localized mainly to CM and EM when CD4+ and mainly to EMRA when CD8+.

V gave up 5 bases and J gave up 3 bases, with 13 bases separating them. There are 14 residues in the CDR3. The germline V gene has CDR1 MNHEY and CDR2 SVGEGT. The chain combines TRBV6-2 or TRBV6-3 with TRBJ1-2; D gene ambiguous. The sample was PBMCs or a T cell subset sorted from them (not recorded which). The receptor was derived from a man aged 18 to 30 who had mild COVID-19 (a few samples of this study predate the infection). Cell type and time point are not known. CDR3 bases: TGTGCCAGCAGTCGCGGCCCGGGAGACTATGGCTACACCTTC. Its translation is CASSRGPGDYGYTF.